A selection of T cell receptor beta chains follows, all from one sample in a study of cytomegalovirus exposure and HLA in healthy donors. Using immunoSEQ multiplex PCR, the repertoire was profiled, and TCRdb retains in-frame clones only, with some absent. The repertoire consists of under 200,000 clones, with around four fifths occurring once and the leading ten covering 1.5% to 2%. Sequences were obtained from PBMCs. These receptors originate from a man aged 40-49 years in good health and CMV-seropositive. CDR3s include the opening cysteine and the closing phenylalanine or tryptophan. The D gene is left open where the match is weak. Some rows have no size entry. The others give once, few or many, or a class for an expanded clone.

V	size	J	D	DNA	CDR3
TRBV9	once	TRBJ2-2	TRBD2	TGTGCCAGCAGCGTGAAGGGACTAGCGGGAGGAAGGGCCGGGGAGCTGTTTTTT	CASSVKGLAGGRAGELFF
TRBV6-5	-	TRBJ2-1	TRBD2	TGTGCCAGCCGAAAGACTAGCGGGGCCTCTAATGAGCAGTTCTTC	CASRKTSGASNEQFF
TRBV19	-	TRBJ1-5	-	TGTGCCACCGGGGGGGGAGGCAATCAGCCCCAGCATTTT	CATGGGGNQPQHF
TRBV28	-	TRBJ1-1	TRBD1	TGTGCCAGCAGTTCCCCGACAGGGACCTTTACTGAAGCTTTCTTT	CASSSPTGTFTEAFF
TRBV5-1	-	TRBJ1-1	-	TGCGCCAGCAGCTCCCCGGAGGGGAACACTGAAGCTTTCTTT	CASSSPEGNTEAFF
TRBV5-6	-	TRBJ1-2	TRBD1	TGTGCCAGCAGCTCGACAGGGGAGACGTACTATGGCTACACCTTC	CASSSTGETYYGYTF
TRBV9	-	TRBJ1-2	TRBD1	TGTGCCAGCAGCGTCTACCAGGGGGCGCAAGGCTACACCTTC	CASSVYQGAQGYTF
TRBV27	few	TRBJ2-7	TRBD1	TGTGCCAGCAGTTTACAGGGGGCGAACTACGAGCAGTACTTC	CASSLQGANYEQYF
TRBV28	-	TRBJ1-3	-	TGTGCCAGCAGTATAGTCAATTTTGGAAACACCATATATTTT	CASSIVNFGNTIYF
TRBV28	-	TRBJ1-5	-	TGTGCCAGCAGTTTATGGCAGGGGAGCAATCAGCCCCAGCATTTT	CASSLWQGSNQPQHF
TRBV9	-	TRBJ2-7	TRBD1	TGTGCCAGCAGCCCCTACGGGGACAGAACCTACGAGCAGTACTTC	CASSPYGDRTYEQYF
TRBV5-1	-	TRBJ1-2	-	TGCGCCAGCAGGGGGGGGTACTCTAACTATGGCTACACCTTC	CASRGGYSNYGYTF
TRBV18	few	TRBJ2-4	-	TGTGCCAGCTCACCCTTCACCTTAGCGGCCAAAAACATTCAGTACTTC	CASSPFTLAAKNIQYF
TRBV5-1	-	TRBJ2-7	TRBD2	TGCGCCAGCAGCCAAACGGGACTACGCTCCTACGAGCAGTACTTC	CASSQTGLRSYEQYF
TRBV29-1	-	TRBJ1-5	-	TGCAGCGTTCTTGACAGGATTAATCAGCCCCAGCATTTT	CSVLDRINQPQHF
TRBV6-1	once	TRBJ2-5	-	TGTGCCGTCCAGGATCCAGGGGAGACCCAGTACTTC	CAVQDPGETQYF
TRBV7-2	once	TRBJ2-3	-	TGTGCCAGCAGCTTAGACCAGCGAACGGATTGGCAGTATTTT	CASSLDQRTDWQYF
TRBV6-5	few	TRBJ2-7	TRBD1	TGTGCCAGCAGCGCCGGGACAGGCTACGAGCAGTACTTC	CASSAGTGYEQYF
TRBV9	-	TRBJ2-3	-	TGTGCCAGCAGCGTAGCGGTGACAGATACGCAGTATTTT	CASSVAVTDTQYF
TRBV7-2	-	TRBJ1-2	-	TGTGCCAGCAGCTTACGACAGGCCGGTGGCTACACCTTC	CASSLRQAGGYTF